This TCR beta chain was sequenced during a study of Graves' ophthalmopathy and Graves' hyperthyroidism. The study amplified TCR beta CDR3 regions using RNA transcripts. HTBI primers served in a first-round RT-PCR, which a second-round multiplex PCR followed. TCRdb re-called the multiplex PCR reads with MiXCR, one entry per CDR3 protein. This sample has fewer than 400,000 distinct CDR3 sequences, with 15% to 20% found just once. There are 14 residues in the CDR3. Losses at the gene ends were 7 bases for V and 2 bases for J; bases not matched to a gene: 6. Germline V lookup: CDR1 MNHNS, CDR2 SASEGT. This clonotype has a single count.

The source material was peripheral blood. This clonotype was sampled from a woman younger than 35 with Graves' ophthalmopathy. V is TRBV6-1 and J is TRBJ2-7, with TRBD2 matching over 9 bases. The DNA for the CDR3 is TGTGCCAGCATAAGTAGCGGGAGTACCTACGAGCAGTACTTC. As protein: CASISSGSTYEQYF.